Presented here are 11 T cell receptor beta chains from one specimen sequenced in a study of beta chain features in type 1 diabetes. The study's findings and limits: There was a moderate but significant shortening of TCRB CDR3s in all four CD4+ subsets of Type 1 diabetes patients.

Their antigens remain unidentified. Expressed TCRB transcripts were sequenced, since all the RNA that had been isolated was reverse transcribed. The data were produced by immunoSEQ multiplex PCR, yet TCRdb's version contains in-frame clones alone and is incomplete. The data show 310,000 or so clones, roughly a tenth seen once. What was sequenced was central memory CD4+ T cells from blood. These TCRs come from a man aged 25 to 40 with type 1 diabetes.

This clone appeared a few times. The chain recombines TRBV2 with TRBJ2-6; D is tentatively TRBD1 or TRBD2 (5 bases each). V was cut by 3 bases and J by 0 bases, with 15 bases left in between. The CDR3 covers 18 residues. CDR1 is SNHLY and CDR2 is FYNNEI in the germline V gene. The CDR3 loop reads CASSEVRDPFSGANVLTF. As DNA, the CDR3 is TGTGCCAGCAGTGAGGTCAGGGACCCTTTCTCTGGGGCCAACGTCCTGACTTTC.

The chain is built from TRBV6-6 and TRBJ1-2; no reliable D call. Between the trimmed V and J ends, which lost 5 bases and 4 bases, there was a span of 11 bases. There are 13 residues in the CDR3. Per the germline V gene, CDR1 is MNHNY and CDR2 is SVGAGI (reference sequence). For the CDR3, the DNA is TGTGCCAGCAGTGGCCAGGAGAGCTATGGCTACACCTTC. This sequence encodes CASSGQESYGYTF.

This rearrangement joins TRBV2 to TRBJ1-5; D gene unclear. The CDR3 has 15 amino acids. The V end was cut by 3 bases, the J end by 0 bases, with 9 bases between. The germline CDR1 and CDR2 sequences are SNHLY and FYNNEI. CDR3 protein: CASSDGAVSNQPQHF. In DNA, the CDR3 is TGTGCCAGCAGTGATGGCGCCGTTAGCAATCAGCCCCAGCATTTT. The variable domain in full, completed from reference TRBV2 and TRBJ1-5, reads EPEVTQTPSHQVTQMGQEVILRCVPISNHLYFYWYRQILGQKVEFLVSFYNNEISEKSEIFDDQFSVERPDGSNFTLKIRSTKLEDSAMYFCASSDGAVSNQPQHFGDGTRLSIL.

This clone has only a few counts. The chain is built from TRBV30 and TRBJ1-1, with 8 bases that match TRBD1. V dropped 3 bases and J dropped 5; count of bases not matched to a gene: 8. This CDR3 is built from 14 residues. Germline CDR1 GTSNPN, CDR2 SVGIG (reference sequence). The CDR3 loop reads CAWRTRGLGTEAFF. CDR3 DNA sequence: TGTGCCTGGAGGACCAGGGGGCTTGGGACTGAAGCTTTCTTT.

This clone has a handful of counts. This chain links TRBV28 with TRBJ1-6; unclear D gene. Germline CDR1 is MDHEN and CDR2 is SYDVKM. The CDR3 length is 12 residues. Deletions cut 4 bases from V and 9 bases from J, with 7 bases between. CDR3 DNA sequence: TGTGCCAGCAGTTCTCCGGGTTCACCCCTCCACTTT. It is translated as CASSSPGSPLHF.

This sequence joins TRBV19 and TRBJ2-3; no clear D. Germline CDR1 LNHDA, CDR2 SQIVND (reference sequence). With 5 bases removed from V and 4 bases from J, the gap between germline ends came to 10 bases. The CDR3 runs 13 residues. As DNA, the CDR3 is TGTGCCAGTAGTGATCAAGGCTCAGATACGCAGTATTTT. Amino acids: CASSDQGSDTQYF.

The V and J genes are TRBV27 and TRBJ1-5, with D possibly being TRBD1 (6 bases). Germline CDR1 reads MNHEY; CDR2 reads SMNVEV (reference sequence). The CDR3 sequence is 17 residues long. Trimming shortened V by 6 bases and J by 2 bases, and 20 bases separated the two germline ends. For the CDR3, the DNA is TGTGCCAGCAGCCGCCGGCCCTCCGGGGGCGGCAATCAGCCCCAGCATTTT. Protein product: CASSRRPSGGGNQPQHF.

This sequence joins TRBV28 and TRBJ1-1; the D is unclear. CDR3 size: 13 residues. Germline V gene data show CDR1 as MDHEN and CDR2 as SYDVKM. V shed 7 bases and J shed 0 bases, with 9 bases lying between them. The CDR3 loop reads CASNLEMNTEAFF. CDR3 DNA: TGTGCCAGCAACCTCGAAATGAACACTGAAGCTTTCTTT. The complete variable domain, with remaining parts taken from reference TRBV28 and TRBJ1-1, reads DVKVTQSSRYLVKRTGEKVFLECVQDMDHENMFWYRQDPGLGLRLIYFSYDVKMKEKGDIPEGYSVSREKKERFSLILESASTNQTSMYLCASNLEMNTEAFFGQGTRLTVV.

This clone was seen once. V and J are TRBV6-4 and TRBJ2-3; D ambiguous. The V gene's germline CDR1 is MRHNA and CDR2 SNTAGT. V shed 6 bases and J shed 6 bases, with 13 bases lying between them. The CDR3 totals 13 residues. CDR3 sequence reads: CASSLGLSDTQYF. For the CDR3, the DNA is TGTGCCAGCAGCCTTGGGCTTTCCGATACGCAGTATTTT.

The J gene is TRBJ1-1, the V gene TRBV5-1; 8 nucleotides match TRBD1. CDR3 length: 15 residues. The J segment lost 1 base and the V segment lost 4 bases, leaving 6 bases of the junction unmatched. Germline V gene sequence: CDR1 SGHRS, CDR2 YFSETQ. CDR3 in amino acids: CASSGRTGRNTEAFF. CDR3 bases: TGCGCCAGCAGCGGGAGGACAGGGCGGAACACTGAAGCTTTCTTT. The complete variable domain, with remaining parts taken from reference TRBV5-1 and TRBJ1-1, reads KAGVTQTPRYLIKTRGQQVTLSCSPISGHRSVSWYQQTPGQGLQFLFEYFSETQRNKGNFPGRFSGRQFSNSRSEMNVSTLELGDSALYLCASSGRTGRNTEAFFGQGTRLTVV.

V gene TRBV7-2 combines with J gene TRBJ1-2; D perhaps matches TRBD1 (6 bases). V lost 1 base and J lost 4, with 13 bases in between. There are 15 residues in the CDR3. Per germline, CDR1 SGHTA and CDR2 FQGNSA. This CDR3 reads CASSLVGGGSYGYTF. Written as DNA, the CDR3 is TGTGCCAGCAGCTTAGTAGGGGGAGGGTCCTATGGCTACACCTTC.